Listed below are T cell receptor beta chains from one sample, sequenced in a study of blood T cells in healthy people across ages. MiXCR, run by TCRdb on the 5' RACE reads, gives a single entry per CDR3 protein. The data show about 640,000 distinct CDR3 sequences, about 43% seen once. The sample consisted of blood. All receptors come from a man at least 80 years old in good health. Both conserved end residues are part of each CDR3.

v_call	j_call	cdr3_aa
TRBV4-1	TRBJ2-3	CASSHDRDGYTQYF
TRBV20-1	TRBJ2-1	CSAEQGGNVQFF
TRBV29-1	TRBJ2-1	CSVARSYNEQFF
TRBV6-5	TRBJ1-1	CASTKGGMNTEAFF
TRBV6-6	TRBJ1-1	CASSWGGGVNTEAFF
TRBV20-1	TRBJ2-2	CSARSQGGGRTGELFF
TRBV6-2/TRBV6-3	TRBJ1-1	CATAIYGSPNTEAFF
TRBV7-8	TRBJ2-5	CASRKLAGEYQETQYF
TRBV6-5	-	CASTRGPDNEQYF
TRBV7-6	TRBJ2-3	CASSLGTGVSTDTQYF
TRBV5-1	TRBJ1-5	CASSLVPGQGINQPQHF
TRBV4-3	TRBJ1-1	CASSQERGTEAFF
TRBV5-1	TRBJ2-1	CASSPLAGGLNNEQFF
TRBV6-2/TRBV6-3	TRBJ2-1	CASSPWTPTEKYNEQFF
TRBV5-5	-	CASSDRTREQYF
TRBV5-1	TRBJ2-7	CASSILSGSSYEQYF
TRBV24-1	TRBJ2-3	CAAVGGGPGDTQYF
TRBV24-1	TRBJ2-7	CATSDSSSGTGRIYEQYF
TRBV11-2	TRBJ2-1	CASTKGREAYTNEQFF
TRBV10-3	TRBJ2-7	CAKHGQLARGVYNEQYF
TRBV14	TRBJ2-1	CAGSQDGSSSYNEQFF
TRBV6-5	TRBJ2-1	CASRSTGGEQFF
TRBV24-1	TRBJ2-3	CATSDSGGANTQYF
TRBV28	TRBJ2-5	CASSSVTARQTQYF
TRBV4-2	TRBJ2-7	CASSQVGPLGEQYF
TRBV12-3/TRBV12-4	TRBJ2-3	CASSFPRGGTDTEYF
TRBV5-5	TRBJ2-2	CASSPTGGRNTGELFF
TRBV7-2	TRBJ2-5	CASSPSPTGGNNEQYF
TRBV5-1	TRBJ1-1	CASSLPGASTEAFF
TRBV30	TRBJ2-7	CAWTQRGRGLREQYF
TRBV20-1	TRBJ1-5	CSAAYYSSNQPQHF
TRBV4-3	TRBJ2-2	CASSQDSRGTGELFF
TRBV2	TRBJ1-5	CASSETGQDNQPQHF
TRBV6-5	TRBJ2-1	CASSSLTSGSYNEQFF
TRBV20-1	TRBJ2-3	CSPGGPGTDTQYF
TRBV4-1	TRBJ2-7	CASSQEGWGTGGSYEQYF
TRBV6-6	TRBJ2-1	CASSYRSPNEQFF
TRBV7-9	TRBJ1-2	CASSLAQQGAYGYTF
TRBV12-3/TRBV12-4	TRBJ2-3	CASSRLPMTSGRSTDTQYF
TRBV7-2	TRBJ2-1	CASSYRTSGNNEQFF
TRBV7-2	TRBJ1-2	CASSAGANSPYGYTF
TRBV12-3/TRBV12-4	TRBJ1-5	CASSFDSFAGSNQPQHF
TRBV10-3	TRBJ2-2	CAISDAGGNTGELFF
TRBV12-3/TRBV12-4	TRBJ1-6	CASSYKGADSPLHF
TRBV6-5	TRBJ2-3	CASSLRGQRLTDTQYF
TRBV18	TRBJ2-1	CASSPDENEQFF
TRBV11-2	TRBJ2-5	CAGSPRALLPYDQYF
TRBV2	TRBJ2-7	CASEGFLYEQYF
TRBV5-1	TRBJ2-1	CASSRTGYDEQFF
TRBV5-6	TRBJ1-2	CASSYGQISYGYTF
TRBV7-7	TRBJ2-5	CASSLQGTSEQYF
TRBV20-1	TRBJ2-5	CGASSGRNSYNEQYF
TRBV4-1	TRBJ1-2	CASSQDLAGARSFGGYTF
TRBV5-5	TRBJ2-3	CASSLVASGSTDTQYF
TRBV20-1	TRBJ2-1	CSASRTGTGTNEQFF
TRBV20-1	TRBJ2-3	CSAIGHRGSTDTQYF
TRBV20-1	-	CSAIPGRVARLGNEQYF
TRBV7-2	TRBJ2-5	CASSLAGLAVKETQYF
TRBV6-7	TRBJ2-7	CASSYQAERGNEQYF
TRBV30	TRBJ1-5	CAWGGQWGNQPQHF